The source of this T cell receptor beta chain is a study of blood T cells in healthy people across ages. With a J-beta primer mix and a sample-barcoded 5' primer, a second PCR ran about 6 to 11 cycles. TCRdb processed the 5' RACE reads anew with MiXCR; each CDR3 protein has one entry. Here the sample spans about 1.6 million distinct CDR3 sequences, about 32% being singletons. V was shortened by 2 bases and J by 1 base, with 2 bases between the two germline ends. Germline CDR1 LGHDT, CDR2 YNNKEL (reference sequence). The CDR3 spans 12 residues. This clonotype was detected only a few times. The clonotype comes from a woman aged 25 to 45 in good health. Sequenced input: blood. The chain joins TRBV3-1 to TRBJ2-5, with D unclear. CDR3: CASSQIQETQYF. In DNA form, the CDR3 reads TGTGCCAGCAGCCAAATCCAAGAGACCCAGTACTTC.